This T cell receptor beta chain was sequenced during a study of blood T cell repertoires in COVID-19. Study details: COVID-19 samples collected from the United States, Italy and Spain covered acute and convalescent phases. Nucleic acid was either cDNA or gDNA, and it came from T cells, B-cell-depleted T cells, or PBMCs.

This CDR3 has 14 residues. The V gene's germline CDR1 is LNHDA and CDR2 SQIVND (reference sequence). The trim removed 10 bases at V and 5 bases at J, leaving 10 bases unmatched. In the authors' methods: Nucleated cell number was recorded as an estimate derived from reference gene primer amplification. TCRdb keeps only in-frame clones here, not all; method: immunoSEQ multiplex PCR. The DNA was the basis for D and trimming; V, J and clone size are from that table. The table records around 300,000 clones, roughly four fifths of them present only once. V is TRBV19 and J is TRBJ2-5; TRBD2 agrees at 10 bases. The material sequenced was peripheral blood. The receptor comes from a woman between 50 and 59 years old who had recovered from COVID-19. CDR3 coding DNA: TGTGCCACTCGCGGGACTAGCGTTTTGGAGACCCAGTACTTC. Translated, it gives CATRGTSVLETQYF.